The present entry profiles one TCR beta chain with its context. Other DNA sequences from this sample encode an identical CDR3 as well. The data originate from a study of blood T cell repertoires in COVID-19. Study context: The samples span acute and convalescent COVID-19 from the United States, Italy and Spain. Sources were T cells, B-cell-depleted T cells, or PBMCs; the material itself was cDNA or gDNA.

V lost 4 bases to trimming and J lost 0 bases, with 12 bases between them. This CDR3 has 15 residues. Germline values: CDR1 SGHRS, CDR2 YFSETQ. Authors' processing steps: Reference gene primer amplification gave estimated nucleated cell counts. Clones were sequenced by immunoSEQ multiplex PCR, and TCRdb holds only the in-frame ones, with some missing. That table furnishes V, J and clone size, whereas the DNA furnished D and trimming. Of 150,000 or so clones in the sample, 70% to 85% were seen once. The gene calls are TRBV5-1 and TRBJ2-3, with D possibly matching TRBD2 (6 bases). The TCR sequence derives from a woman older than 75 with acute or convalescent COVID-19. Sequenced sample: peripheral blood. CDR3 residues: CASSLERASTDTQYF. DNA of the CDR3: TGCGCCAGCAGCCTTGAGCGGGCAAGCACAGATACGCAGTATTTT.